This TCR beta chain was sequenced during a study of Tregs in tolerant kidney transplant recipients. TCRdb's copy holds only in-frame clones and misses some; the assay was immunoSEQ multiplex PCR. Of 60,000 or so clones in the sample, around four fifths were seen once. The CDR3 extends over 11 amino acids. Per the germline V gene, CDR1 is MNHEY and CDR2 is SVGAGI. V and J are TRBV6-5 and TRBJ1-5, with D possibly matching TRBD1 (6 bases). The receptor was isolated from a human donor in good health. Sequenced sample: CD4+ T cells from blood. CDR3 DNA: TGTGTGACAGGTATCAATCAGCCCCAGCATTTT. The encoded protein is CVTGINQPQHF.